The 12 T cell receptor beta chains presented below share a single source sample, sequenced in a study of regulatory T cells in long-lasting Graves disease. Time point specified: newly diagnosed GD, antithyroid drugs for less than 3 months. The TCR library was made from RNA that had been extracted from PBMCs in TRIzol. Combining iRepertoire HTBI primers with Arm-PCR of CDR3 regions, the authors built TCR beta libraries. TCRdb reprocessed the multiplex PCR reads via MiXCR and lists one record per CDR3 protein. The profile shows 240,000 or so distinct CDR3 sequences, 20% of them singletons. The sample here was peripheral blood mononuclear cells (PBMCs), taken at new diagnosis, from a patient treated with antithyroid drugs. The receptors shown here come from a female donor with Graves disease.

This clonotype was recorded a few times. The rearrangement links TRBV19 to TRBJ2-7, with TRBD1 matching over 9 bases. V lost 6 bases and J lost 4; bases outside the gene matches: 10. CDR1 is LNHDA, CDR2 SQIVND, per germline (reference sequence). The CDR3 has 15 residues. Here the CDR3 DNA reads TGTGCCAGTAGGATCCGGGGACAGGGTGTTTACGAGCAGTACTTC. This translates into CASRIRGQGVYEQYF. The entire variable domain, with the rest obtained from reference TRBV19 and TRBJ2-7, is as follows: DGGITQSPKYLFRKEGQNVTLSCEQNLNHDAMYWYRQDPGQGLRLIYYSQIVNDFQKGDIAEGYSVSREKKESFPLTVTSAQKNPTAFYLCASRIRGQGVYEQYFGPGTRLTVT.

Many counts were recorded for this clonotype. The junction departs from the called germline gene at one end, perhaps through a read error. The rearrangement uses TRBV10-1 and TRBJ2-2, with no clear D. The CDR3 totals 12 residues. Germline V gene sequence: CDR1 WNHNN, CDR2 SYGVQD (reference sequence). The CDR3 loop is CASRESTGELFF. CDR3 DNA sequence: TGCGCCAGCAGAGAGTCCACCGGGGAGCTGTTTTTT.

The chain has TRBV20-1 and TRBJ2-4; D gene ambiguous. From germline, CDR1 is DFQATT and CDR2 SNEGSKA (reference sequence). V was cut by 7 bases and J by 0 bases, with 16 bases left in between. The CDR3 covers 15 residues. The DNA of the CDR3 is TGCAGTGTGCCCGACCCGATGGTAGCCAAAAACATTCAGTACTTC. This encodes CSVPDPMVAKNIQYF.

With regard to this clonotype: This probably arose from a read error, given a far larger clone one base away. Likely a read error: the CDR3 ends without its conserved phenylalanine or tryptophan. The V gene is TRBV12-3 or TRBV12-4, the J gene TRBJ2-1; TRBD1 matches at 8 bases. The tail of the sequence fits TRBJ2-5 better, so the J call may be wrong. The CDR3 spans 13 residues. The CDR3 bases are TGTGCCAGCAGCGCAGGGGGCCGGGAGACCCAGTACTCC. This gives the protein CASSAGGRETQYS.

The CDR3 region is CATSDLGQSTGELFF. The CDR3 DNA is TGTGCCACCAGTGATTTGGGACAGAGCACCGGGGAGCTGTTTTTT. The chain carries TRBV24-1 and TRBJ2-2, with D possibly being TRBD1 (6 bases). In germline, CDR1 is KGHDR, CDR2 SFDVKD. V lost 0 bases to trimming and J lost 4 bases, with 8 bases between them. The CDR3 is 15 residues long.

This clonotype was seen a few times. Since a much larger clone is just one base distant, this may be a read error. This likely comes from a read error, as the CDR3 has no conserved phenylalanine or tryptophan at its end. This CDR3 is CASSPGDETRQETQYL. In nucleotides, the CDR3 is TGTGCCAGCAGCCCGGGAGACGAGACAAGACAAGAGACCCAGTACCTC. This chain connects TRBV7-2 to TRBJ2-1; TRBD2 might be the D (6 bases). The J call may be incorrect, as the DNA end agrees better with TRBJ2-5. CDR1 is SGHTA and CDR2 is FQGNSA in the germline V gene. This CDR3 is built from 16 residues.

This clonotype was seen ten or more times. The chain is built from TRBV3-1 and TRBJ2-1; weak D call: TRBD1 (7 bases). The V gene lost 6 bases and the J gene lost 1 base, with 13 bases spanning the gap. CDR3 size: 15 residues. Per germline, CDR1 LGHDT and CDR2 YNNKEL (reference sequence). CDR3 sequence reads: CASRETGRSYNEQFF. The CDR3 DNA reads TGTGCCAGCAGGGAGACAGGGAGGTCCTACAATGAGCAGTTCTTC.

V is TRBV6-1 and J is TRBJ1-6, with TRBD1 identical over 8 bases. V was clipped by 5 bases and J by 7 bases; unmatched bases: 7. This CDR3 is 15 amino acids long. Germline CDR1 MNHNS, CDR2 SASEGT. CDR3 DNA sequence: TGTGCCAGCAGTATTAGGACAGGGCAGAATTCACCCCTCCACTTT. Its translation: CASSIRTGQNSPLHF.

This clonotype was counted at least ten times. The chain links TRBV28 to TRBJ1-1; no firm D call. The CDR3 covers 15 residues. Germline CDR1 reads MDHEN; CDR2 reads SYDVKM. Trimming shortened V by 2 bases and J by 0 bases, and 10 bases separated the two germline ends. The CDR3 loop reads CASSLLDALNTEAFF. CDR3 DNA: TGTGCCAGCAGTTTACTTGACGCTCTGAACACTGAAGCTTTCTTT.

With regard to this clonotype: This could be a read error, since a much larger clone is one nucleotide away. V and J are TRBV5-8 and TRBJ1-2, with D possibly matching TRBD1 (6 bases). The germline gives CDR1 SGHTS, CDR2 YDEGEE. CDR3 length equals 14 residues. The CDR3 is CASSPLGIGTQRAF. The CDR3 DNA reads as TGTGCCAGCAGCCCACTGGGCATCGGGACACAGAGAGCCTTC.

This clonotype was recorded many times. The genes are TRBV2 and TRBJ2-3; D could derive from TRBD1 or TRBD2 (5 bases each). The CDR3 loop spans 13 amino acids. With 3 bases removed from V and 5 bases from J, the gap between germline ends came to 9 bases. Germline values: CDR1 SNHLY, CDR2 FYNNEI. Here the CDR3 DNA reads TGTGCCAGCAGTGACGGGGCGAGAGATACGCAGTATTTT. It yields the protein CASSDGARDTQYF.

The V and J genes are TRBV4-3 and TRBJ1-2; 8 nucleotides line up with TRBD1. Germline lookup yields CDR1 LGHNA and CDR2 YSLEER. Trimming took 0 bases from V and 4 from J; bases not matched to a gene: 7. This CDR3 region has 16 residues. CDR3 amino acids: CASSQDRGGQGYGYTF. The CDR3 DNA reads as TGCGCCAGCAGCCAAGATCGGGGTGGACAGGGCTATGGCTACACCTTC.